The 20 T cell receptor beta chains listed next were all sequenced from one sample in a study of blood T cell repertoires in COVID-19. Clones were sequenced by immunoSEQ multiplex PCR, and TCRdb holds only the in-frame ones, with some missing. Of about 63,000 clones listed, 65% to 85% are singletons. The sequencing sample was made of PBMCs or T cells enriched from blood (not recorded which). All receptors derive from a woman between 40 and 55 years old with acute COVID-19.

The gene calls are TRBV7-4 and TRBJ2-7; D gene unclear. CDR3 size: 16 residues. Trimming cost V 5 bases and J 3 bases, with 20 bases left between them. Germline CDR1 and CDR2: SGHVT and SQSDAQ. CDR3 nucleotides: TGTGCCAGCAGCCTAGAGTTGCGGCTTCCCGTCTACGAGCAGTACTTC. Its protein is CASSLELRLPVYEQYF.

This sequence joins TRBV21-1 and TRBJ1-3; TRBD1, the table's D call, was not compared with the DNA. TRBV21-1 is assigned pseudogene status. This CDR3 contains 15 residues. CDR3 sequence reads: CASSNLRDTGNTIYF. In DNA, the CDR3 is TGTGCCAGCAGCAACCTACGGGACACAGGAAACACCATATATTTT.

The chain joins TRBV10-1 to TRBJ1-1, with TRBD1 as a possible D gene (6 bases). Germline CDR1 WNHNN, CDR2 SYGVQD (reference sequence). The CDR3 extends over 13 amino acids. V shed 6 bases and J shed 5 bases, with 13 bases lying between them. CDR3 residues: CASRAGVGTEAFF. In nucleotides, the CDR3 is TGCGCCAGCAGGGCAGGGGTTGGGACTGAAGCTTTCTTT.

The CDR3 DNA sequence: TGTGCCAGCGCTAAGGGACAGAGACTTCTAACCGGCAATCAGCCCCAGCATTTT. Protein sequence: CASAKGQRLLTGNQPQHF. V and J are TRBV28 and TRBJ1-5, with 7 bases fitting TRBD1. V shed 8 bases and J 2 bases; nucleotides not matched to a gene: 18. CDR3 length: 18 residues. Germline CDR1 MDHEN, CDR2 SYDVKM.

This rearrangement joins TRBV27 to TRBJ2-3; 10 nucleotides align to TRBD2. The J segment lost 5 bases and the V segment lost 3 bases, leaving 5 bases of the junction unmatched. Germline V lookup: CDR1 MNHEY, CDR2 SMNVEV (reference sequence). The CDR3 has 15 amino acids. Written as DNA, the CDR3 is TGTGCCAGCAGTTTTGGCACTAGCGGGATAGATACGCAGTATTTT. It translates to CASSFGTSGIDTQYF.

This clone was seen once. The chain couples TRBV4-2 to TRBJ2-1; 11 bases fit TRBD2. The V gene's germline CDR1 is LGHNA and CDR2 YNFKEQ. V trimming: 5 bases; J trimming: 1 base; junction bases outside the gene matches: 13. The CDR3 consists of 19 residues. The CDR3 spells CASSDRWGLAEGSYNEQFF. DNA of the CDR3: TGTGCCAGCAGCGACCGATGGGGACTAGCGGAAGGGTCCTACAATGAGCAGTTCTTC.

The rearrangement uses TRBV19 and TRBJ1-1; D possibly corresponds to TRBD1 (5 bases). V lost 4 bases, J lost 8 bases, and 11 bases lay in between. Germline CDR1 reads LNHDA; CDR2 reads SQIVND (reference sequence). The CDR3 covers 12 residues. The CDR3 region has the DNA TGTGCCAGTAGTAGGGGCCGAACAGAAGCTTTCTTT. Residues: CASSRGRTEAFF.

This clone has more than one count but fewer than ten. The chain joins TRBV3-1 (or the pseudogene TRBV3-2) to TRBJ1-1; no clear D gene. The V gene's germline CDR1 is LGHDT and CDR2 YNNKEL (reference sequence). The CDR3 has 13 amino acids. V was clipped by 1 base and J by 2 bases, with 5 bases between them. The CDR3 protein is CASSQGDNTEAFF. CDR3 coding DNA: TGTGCCAGCAGCCAAGGAGATAACACTGAAGCTTTCTTT.

This rearrangement joins TRBV28 to TRBJ1-5; 9 nucleotides match TRBD1. Germline loops: CDR1 MDHEN, CDR2 SYDVKM. The CDR3 spans 16 residues. The V gene end was trimmed by 7 bases and the J gene end by 0 bases; junction bases not matched to a gene: 7. CDR3 nucleotides: TGTGCCAGCAAACTACAGGGGGCGTATAGCAATCAGCCCCAGCATTTT. Translation: CASKLQGAYSNQPQHF.

The chain combines TRBV4-1 with TRBJ1-1, with TRBD1 identical over 9 bases. The junction had 12 bases not matched to a gene; V was cut back by 0 bases and J by 7 bases. Germline V lookup: CDR1 MGHRA, CDR2 YSYEKL. The CDR3 is 17 amino acids. CDR3 sequence (DNA): TGCGCCAGCAGCCAAGACCCCCCGGGACAGGGAGCGGATGAAGCTTTCTTT. Its protein product is CASSQDPPGQGADEAFF.

This sequence joins TRBV29-1 and TRBJ1-3; the D is unclear. The CDR3 consists of 13 residues. Trimming left V 4 bases short and J 4 bases short, with 11 bases between. The germline CDR1 and CDR2 sequences are SQVTM and ANQGSEA. CDR3 nucleotides: TGCAGCGTTGCCGCAACAGAAGGAAACACCATATATTTT. Its translation: CSVAATEGNTIYF. Looking up the rest from reference TRBV29-1 and TRBJ1-3 gives the full variable domain: SAVISQKPSRDICQRGTSLTIQCQVDSQVTMMFWYRQQPGQSLTLIATANQGSEATYESGFVIDKFPISRPNLTFSTLTVSNMSPEDSSIYLCSVAATEGNTIYFGEGSWLTVV.

This chain joins TRBV13 and TRBJ1-2; possible D gene TRBD1, 6 bases. V was trimmed by 7 bases and J by 0 bases, leaving 12 bases between them. The CDR3 totals 14 residues. Germline V gives CDR1 PRHDT, CDR2 FYEKMQ (reference sequence). This CDR3 reads CASTLRGANYGYTF. DNA of the CDR3: TGTGCCAGCACCCTCAGGGGAGCTAACTATGGCTACACCTTC.

The chain employs TRBV28 and TRBJ1-2; the match to TRBD1 covers 10 bases. After removal of 6 bases from V and 8 bases from J, the junction contained 6 bases not matched to a gene. Germline V gives CDR1 MDHEN, CDR2 SYDVKM. CDR3 length: 13 residues. CDR3 sequence: CASSKDRGRGYTF. CDR3 nucleotides: TGTGCCAGCAGCAAAGACAGGGGGCGGGGCTACACCTTC.

This clone was detected only a few times. CDR3 coding DNA: TGTGCCAGCAGCGTCACTAGCGGGGGCCTCCCACATACGCAGTATTTT. Translated, it gives CASSVTSGGLPHTQYF. The chain is built from TRBV9 and TRBJ2-3, with TRBD2 matching 11 bases. This CDR3 has 16 residues. Germline V gene lookup returns CDR1 SGDLS and CDR2 YYNGEE. Trimming at V came to 2 bases and at J to 7 bases, leaving 9 bases not matched to a gene.

This sequence joins TRBV19 and TRBJ1-4, with TRBD1 identical over 7 bases. The CDR3 has 19 amino acids. The trim removed 5 bases at V and 4 bases at J, leaving 19 bases unmatched. The germline CDR1 and CDR2 sequences are LNHDA and SQIVND (reference sequence). For the CDR3, the DNA is TGTGCCAGTAGTGCGGCCGGACAGGAGAGACGACATATTAATGAAAAACTGTTTTTT. This sequence encodes CASSAAGQERRHINEKLFF.

This clone was counted only a few times. The CDR3 is CASSLIAGPSTGELFF. In DNA form, the CDR3 reads TGTGCCAGCAGCTTAATAGCGGGACCGAGCACCGGGGAGCTGTTTTTT. The chain has TRBV5-6 and TRBJ2-2; 8 bases line up with TRBD2. The CDR3 runs to 16 residues. With V trimmed by 2 bases and J by 4 bases, 7 bases remained unmatched. Germline CDR1 is SGHDT and CDR2 is YYEEEE.

The chain recombines TRBV5-1 with TRBJ2-2; TRBD2 agrees at 13 bases. CDR3 size: 22 residues. V lost 1 base to trimming and J lost 1 base; unmatched junction nucleotides: 16. Germline loops: CDR1 SGHRS, CDR2 YFSETQ. CDR3 sequence (DNA): TGCGCCAGCAGCTTGTTCCCAACGTTCCCAGGGACTAGCGGGAAGAACACCGGGGAGCTGTTTTTT. Translation gives CASSLFPTFPGTSGKNTGELFF.

V usage is TRBV5-1 and J usage is TRBJ2-1; D is perhaps TRBD1 (6 bases). The CDR3 has 14 amino acids. Germline CDR1 and CDR2: SGHRS and YFSETQ. Trimming left V 6 bases short and J 3 bases short, with 13 bases between. This CDR3 is CASNNQGIYNEQFF. The CDR3 bases are TGCGCCAGCAACAACCAGGGGATCTACAATGAGCAGTTCTTC.

The chain is built from TRBV25-1 and TRBJ1-2; TRBD1 matches 9 bases. The CDR3 totals 12 residues. V trimming: 11 bases; J trimming: 8 bases; junction bases outside the gene matches: 9. The germline CDR1 and CDR2 sequences are MGHDK and SYGVNS. CDR3: CAGQGTTGGYTF. CDR3 DNA sequence: TGTGCCGGACAGGGGACTACAGGAGGCTACACCTTC.

The chain joins TRBV10-1 to TRBJ1-1; 8 bases match TRBD1. Germline CDR1 WNHNN, CDR2 SYGVQD (reference sequence). The CDR3 spans 13 residues. Trimming at V came to 8 bases and at J to 1 base, leaving 3 bases not matched to a gene. CDR3 sequence: CASSGQGNTEAFF. The CDR3 DNA sequence: TGCGCCAGCTCCGGACAGGGGAACACTGAAGCTTTCTTT.